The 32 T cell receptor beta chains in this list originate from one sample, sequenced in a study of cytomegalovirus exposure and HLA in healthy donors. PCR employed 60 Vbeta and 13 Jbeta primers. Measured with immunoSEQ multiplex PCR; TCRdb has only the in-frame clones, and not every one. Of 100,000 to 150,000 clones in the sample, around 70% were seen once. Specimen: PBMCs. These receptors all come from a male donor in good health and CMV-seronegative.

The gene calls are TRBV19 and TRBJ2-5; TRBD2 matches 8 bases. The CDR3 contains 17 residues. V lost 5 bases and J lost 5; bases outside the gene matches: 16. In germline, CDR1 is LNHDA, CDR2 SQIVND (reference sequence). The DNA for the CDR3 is TGTGCCAGTAGTCAGGGCGGGGGCGGGGGGCACCTCGAGACCCAGTACTTC. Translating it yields CASSQGGGGGHLETQYF.

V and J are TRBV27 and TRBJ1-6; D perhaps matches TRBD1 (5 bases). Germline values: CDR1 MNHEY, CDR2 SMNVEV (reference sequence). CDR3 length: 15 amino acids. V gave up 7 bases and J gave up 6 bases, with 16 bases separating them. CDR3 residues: CASTAGGRLNSPLHF. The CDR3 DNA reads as TGTGCCAGCACGGCCGGGGGTAGGCTTAATTCACCCCTCCACTTT.

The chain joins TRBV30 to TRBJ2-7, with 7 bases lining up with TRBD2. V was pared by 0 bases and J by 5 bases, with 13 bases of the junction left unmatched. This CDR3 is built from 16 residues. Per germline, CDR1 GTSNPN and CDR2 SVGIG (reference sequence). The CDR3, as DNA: TGTGCCTGGAGTGTAGGCGGGAGCTACCTCGGGAACGAGCAGTACTTC. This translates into CAWSVGGSYLGNEQYF.

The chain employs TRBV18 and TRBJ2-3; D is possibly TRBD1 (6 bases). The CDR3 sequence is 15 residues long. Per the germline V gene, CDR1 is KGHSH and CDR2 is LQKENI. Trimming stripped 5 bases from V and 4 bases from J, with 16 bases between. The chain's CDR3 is CASSSSGVNADTQYF. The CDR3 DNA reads TGTGCCAGCTCATCATCAGGGGTTAATGCAGATACGCAGTATTTT. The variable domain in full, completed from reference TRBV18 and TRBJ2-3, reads NAGVMQNPRHLVRRRGQEARLRCSPMKGHSHVYWYRQLPEEGLKFMVYLQKENIIDESGMPKERFSAEFPKEGPSILRIQQVVRGDSAAYFCASSSSGVNADTQYFGPGTRLTVL.

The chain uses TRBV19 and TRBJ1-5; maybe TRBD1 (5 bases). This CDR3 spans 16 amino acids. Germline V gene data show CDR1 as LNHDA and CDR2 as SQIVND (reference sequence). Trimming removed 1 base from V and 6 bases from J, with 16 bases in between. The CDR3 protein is CASSIGNPGQGQPQHF. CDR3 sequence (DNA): TGTGCCAGTAGTATAGGAAACCCAGGGCAAGGTCAGCCCCAGCATTTT.

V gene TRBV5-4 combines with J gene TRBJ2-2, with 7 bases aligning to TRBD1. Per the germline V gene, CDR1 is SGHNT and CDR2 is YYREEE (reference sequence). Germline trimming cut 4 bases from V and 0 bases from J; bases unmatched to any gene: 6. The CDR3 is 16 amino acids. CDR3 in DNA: TGTGCCAGCAGCCTACCGGGACAGACGAACACCGGGGAGCTGTTTTTT. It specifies CASSLPGQTNTGELFF. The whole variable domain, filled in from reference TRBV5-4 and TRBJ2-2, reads ETGVTQSPTHLIKTRGQQVTLRCSSQSGHNTVSWYQQALGQGPQFIFQYYREEENGRGNFPPRFSGLQFPNYSSELNVNALELDDSALYLCASSLPGQTNTGELFFGEGSRLTVL.

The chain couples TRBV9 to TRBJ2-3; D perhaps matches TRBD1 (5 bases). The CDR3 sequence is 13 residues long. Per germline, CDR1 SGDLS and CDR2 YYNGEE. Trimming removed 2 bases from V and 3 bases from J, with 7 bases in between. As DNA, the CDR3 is TGTGCCAGCAGCGTCCAGGGTACAGATACGCAGTATTTT. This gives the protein CASSVQGTDTQYF.

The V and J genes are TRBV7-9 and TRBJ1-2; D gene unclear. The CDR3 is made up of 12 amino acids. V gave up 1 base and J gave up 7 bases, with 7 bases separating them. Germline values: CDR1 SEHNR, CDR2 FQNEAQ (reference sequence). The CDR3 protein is CASSLDALGYTF. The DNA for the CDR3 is TGTGCCAGCAGCTTAGACGCGCTTGGCTACACCTTC.

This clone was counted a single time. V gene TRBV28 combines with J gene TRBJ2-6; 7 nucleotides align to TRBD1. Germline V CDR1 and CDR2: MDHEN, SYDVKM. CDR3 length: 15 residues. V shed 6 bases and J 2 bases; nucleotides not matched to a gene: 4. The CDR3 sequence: CASRRQGAGANVLTF. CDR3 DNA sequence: TGTGCCAGCAGAAGGCAGGGGGCTGGGGCCAACGTCCTGACTTTC.

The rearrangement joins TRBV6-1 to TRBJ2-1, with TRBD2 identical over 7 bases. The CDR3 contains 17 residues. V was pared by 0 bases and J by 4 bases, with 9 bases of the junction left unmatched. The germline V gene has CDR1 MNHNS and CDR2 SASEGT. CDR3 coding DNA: TGTGCCAGCAGTGAAGCGAGCAGACTAGCCGGGTACAATGAGCAGTTCTTC. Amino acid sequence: CASSEASRLAGYNEQFF.

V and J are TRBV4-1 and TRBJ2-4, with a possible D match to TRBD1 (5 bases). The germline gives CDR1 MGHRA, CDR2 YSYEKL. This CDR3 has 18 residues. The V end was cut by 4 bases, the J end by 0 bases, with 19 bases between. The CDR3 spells CASSPLASGRIAKNIQYF. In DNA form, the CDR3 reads TGCGCCAGCAGCCCCCTGGCCTCAGGGCGCATAGCCAAAAACATTCAGTACTTC.

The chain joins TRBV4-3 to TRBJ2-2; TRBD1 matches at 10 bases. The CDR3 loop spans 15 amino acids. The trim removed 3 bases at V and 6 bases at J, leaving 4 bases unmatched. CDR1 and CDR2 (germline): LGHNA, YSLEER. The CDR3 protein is CASSQGDRGPGELFF. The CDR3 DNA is TGCGCCAGCAGCCAGGGGGACAGGGGACCCGGGGAGCTGTTTTTT.

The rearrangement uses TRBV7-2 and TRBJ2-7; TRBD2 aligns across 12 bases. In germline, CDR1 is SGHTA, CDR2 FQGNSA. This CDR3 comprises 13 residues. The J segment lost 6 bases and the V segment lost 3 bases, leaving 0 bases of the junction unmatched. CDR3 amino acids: CASSLTSGGEQYF. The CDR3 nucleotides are TGTGCCAGCAGCTTGACTAGCGGGGGCGAGCAGTACTTC.

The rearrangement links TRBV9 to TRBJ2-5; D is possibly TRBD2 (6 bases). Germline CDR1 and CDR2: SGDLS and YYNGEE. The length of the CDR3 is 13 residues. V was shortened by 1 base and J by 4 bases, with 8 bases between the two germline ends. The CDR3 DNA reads TGTGCCAGCAGCGTAACTAGCATAGAGACCCAGTACTTC. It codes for CASSVTSIETQYF. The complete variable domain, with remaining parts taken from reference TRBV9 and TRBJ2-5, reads DSGVTQTPKHLITATGQRVTLRCSPRSGDLSVYWYQQSLDQGLQFLIQYYNGEERAKGNILERFSAQQFPDLHSELNLSSLELGDSALYFCASSVTSIETQYFGPGTRLLVL.

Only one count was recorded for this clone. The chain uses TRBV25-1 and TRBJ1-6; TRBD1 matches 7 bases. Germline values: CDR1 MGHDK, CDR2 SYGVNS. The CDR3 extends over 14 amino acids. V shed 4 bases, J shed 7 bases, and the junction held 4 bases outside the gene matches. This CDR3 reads CASSAGTENSPLHF. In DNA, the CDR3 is TGTGCCAGCAGTGCGGGGACAGAGAATTCACCCCTCCACTTT.

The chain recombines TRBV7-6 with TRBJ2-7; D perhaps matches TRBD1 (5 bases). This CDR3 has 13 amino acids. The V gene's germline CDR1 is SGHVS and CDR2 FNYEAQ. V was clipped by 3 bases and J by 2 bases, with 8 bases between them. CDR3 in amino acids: CASSFSTAYEQYF. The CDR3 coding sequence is TGTGCCAGCAGCTTCTCGACAGCCTACGAGCAGTACTTC.

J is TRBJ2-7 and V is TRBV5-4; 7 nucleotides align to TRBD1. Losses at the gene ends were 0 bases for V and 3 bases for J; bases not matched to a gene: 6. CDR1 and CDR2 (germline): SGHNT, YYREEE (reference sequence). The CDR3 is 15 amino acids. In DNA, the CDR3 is TGTGCCAGCAGCTTGGGCGGACAGGCGTTCTACGAGCAGTACTTC. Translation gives CASSLGGQAFYEQYF.

In nucleotides, the CDR3 is TGCGCCAGCAGCTTGGGCCGGGACAGGCGCCTAGCAACTAATGAAAAACTGTTTTTT. Translation gives CASSLGRDRRLATNEKLFF. The chain couples TRBV5-1 to TRBJ1-4; 8 bases are a match to TRBD1. Trimming cost V 0 bases and J 0 bases; bases outside gene matches: 10. Germline CDR1 is SGHRS and CDR2 is YFSETQ. The length of the CDR3 is 19 residues.

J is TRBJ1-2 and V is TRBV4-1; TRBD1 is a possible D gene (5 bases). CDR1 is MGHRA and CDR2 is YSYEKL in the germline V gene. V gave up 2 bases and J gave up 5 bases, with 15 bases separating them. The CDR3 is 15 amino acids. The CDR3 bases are TGCGCCAGCAGCCAAACAACAGGAAATTCTTATGGCTACACCTTC. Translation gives CASSQTTGNSYGYTF.

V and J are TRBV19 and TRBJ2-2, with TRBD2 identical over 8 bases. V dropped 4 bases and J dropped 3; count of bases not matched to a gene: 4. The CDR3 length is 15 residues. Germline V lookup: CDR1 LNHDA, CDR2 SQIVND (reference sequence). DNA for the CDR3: TGTGCCAGTAGTAAACCGGGACTAGACACCGGGGAGCTGTTTTTT. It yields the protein CASSKPGLDTGELFF.

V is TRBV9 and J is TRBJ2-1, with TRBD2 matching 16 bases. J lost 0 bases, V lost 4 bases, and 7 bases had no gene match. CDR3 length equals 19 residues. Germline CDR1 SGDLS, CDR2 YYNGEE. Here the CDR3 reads CASSQSGLAGGASYNEQFF. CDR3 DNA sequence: TGTGCCAGCAGCCAATCGGGACTAGCGGGGGGGGCCTCCTACAATGAGCAGTTCTTC.

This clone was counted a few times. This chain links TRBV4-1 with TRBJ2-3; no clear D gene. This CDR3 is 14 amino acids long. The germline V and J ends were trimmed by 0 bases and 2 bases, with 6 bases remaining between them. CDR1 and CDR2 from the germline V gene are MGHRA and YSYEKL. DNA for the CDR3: TGCGCCAGCAGCCAAGATTATCTCACAGATACGCAGTATTTT. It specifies CASSQDYLTDTQYF.

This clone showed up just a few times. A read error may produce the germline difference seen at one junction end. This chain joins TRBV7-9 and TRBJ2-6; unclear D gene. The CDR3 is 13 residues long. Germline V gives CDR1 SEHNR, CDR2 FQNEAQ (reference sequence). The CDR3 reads CSSSRSGANVLTF. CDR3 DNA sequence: TGTTCCAGCAGCCGGTCTGGGGCCAACGTCCTGACTTTC. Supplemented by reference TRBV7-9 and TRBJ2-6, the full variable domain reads DTGVSQNPRHKITKRGQNVTFRCDPISEHNRLYWYRQTLGQGPEFLTYFQNEAQLEKSRLLSDRFSAERPKGSFSTLEIQRTEQGDSAMYLCSSSRSGANVLTFGAGSRLTVL.

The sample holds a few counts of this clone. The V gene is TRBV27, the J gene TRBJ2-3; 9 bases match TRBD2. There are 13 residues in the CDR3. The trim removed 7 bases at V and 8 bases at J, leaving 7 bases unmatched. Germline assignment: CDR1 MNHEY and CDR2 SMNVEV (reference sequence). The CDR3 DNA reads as TGTGCCAGCACGGGACTAGCCCTTGGTACGCAGTATTTT. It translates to CASTGLALGTQYF.

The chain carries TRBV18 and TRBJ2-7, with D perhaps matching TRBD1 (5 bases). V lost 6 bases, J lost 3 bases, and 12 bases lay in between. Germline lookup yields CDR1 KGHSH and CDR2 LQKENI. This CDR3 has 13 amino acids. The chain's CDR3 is CASSAAGNYEQYF. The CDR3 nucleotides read TGTGCCAGCTCGGCGGCAGGGAACTACGAGCAGTACTTC.

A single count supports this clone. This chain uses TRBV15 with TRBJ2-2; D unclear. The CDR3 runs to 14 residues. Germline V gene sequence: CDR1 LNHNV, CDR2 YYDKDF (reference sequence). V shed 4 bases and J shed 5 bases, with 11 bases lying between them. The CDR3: CATSIPGGTGELFF. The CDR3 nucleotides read TGTGCCACCAGCATACCGGGTGGAACCGGGGAGCTGTTTTTT. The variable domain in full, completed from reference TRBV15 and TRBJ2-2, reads DAMVIQNPRYQVTQFGKPVTLSCSQTLNHNVMYWYQQKSSQAPKLLFHYYDKDFNNEADTPDNFQSRRPNTSFCFLDIRSPGLGDTAMYLCATSIPGGTGELFFGEGSRLTVL.

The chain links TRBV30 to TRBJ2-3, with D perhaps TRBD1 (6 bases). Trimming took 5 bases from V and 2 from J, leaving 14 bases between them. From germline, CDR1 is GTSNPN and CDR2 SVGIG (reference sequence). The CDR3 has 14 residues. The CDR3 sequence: CAWGGPVVTDTQYF. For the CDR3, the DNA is TGTGCCTGGGGGGGCCCTGTGGTCACAGATACGCAGTATTTT.

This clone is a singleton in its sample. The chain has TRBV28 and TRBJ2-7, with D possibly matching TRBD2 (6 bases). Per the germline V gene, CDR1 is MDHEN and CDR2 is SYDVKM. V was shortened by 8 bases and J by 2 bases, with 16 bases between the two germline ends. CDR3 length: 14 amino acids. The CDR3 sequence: CASEAGGSPYEQYF. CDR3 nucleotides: TGTGCCAGCGAGGCCGGGGGTTCACCCTACGAGCAGTACTTC.

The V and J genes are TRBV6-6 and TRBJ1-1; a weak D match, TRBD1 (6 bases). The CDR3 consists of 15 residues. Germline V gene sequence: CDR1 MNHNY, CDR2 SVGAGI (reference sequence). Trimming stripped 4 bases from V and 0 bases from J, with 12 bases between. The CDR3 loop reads CASSSWAGVNTEAFF. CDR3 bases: TGTGCCAGCAGTTCTTGGGCAGGGGTGAACACTGAAGCTTTCTTT.

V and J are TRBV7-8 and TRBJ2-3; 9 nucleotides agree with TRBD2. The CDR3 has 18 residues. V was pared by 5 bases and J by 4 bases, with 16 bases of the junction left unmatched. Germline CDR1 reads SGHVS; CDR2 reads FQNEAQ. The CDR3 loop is CASSITSGGTSRPDTQYF. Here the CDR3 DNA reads TGTGCCAGCAGCATCACATCCGGCGGGACTAGCCGGCCAGATACGCAGTATTTT.

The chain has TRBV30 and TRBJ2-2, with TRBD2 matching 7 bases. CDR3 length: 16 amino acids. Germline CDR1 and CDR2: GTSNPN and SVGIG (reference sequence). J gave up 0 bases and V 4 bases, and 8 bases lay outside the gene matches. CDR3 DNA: TGTGCCTGGATGAAAGGCGGGGGTGCGAACACCGGGGAGCTGTTTTTT. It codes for CAWMKGGGANTGELFF.

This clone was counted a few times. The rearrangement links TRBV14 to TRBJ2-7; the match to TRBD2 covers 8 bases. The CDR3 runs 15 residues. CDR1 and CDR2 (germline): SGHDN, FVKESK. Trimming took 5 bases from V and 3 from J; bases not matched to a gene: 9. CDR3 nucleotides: TGTGCCAGCAGCAATCGGGGGGGAGTAGGCTACGAGCAGTACTTC. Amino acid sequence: CASSNRGGVGYEQYF. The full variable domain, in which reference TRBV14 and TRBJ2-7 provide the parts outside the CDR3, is EAGVTQFPSHSVIEKGQTVTLRCDPISGHDNLYWYRRVMGKEIKFLLHFVKESKQDESGMPNNRFLAERTGGTYSTLKVQPAELEDSGVYFCASSNRGGVGYEQYFGPGTRLTVT.